The rows below give T cell receptor beta chains drawn from one sample of a study of blood T cell repertoires in COVID-19. Profiled with immunoSEQ multiplex PCR; TCRdb holds only in-frame clones, not every one. The sample consists of 200,000 to 250,000 clones, 83% of them appearing once. The specimen was peripheral blood. The receptors come from a woman aged 45-65 years with acute or convalescent COVID-19. Each CDR3 is given with its conserved first and last residue.

CDR3 protein	V gene	J gene
CASSLSLGELFF	TRBV13	TRBJ2-2
CAWSPYRGSQYF	TRBV30	TRBJ2-5
CASSILGHTGHSPLHF	TRBV19	TRBJ1-6
CAISEGRGTYEQYF	TRBV10-3	TRBJ2-7
CASSHGGSPQETQYF	TRBV5-1	TRBJ2-5
CASSRDAGGFYGYTF	TRBV4-1	TRBJ1-2
CASSLAAGGKFYEQYF	TRBV5-1	TRBJ2-7
CASSLGSYTGELFF	TRBV7-2	TRBJ2-2
CASSARDSLYEQYF	TRBV7-2	TRBJ2-7
CASSPPVRGNTEAFF	TRBV5-4	TRBJ1-1
CASSQRRDSNEKLFF	TRBV4-1	TRBJ1-4
CASSRDLRNQPQHF	TRBV19	TRBJ1-5
CASSQAPTEAFF	TRBV14	TRBJ1-1
CASSQGDYDNEQFF	TRBV3-1/TRBV3-2	TRBJ2-1
CASSPGTAVNEKLFF	TRBV3-1/TRBV3-2	TRBJ1-4
CASSSSGRNTEAFF	TRBV5-1	TRBJ1-1
CASSSPGRTEAFF	TRBV28	TRBJ1-1
CASSPPGGGLAGASSYNEQFF	TRBV18	TRBJ2-1
CASSQGTSGSRSRTDEQYF	TRBV4-1	TRBJ2-7
CASSPGVSSQPQHF	TRBV7-2	TRBJ1-5
CVRSLTERRYQETQYF	TRBV7-5	TRBJ2-5
CATSRDRANSPLHF	TRBV15	TRBJ1-6
CASSLHGQVDGYTF	TRBV7-2	TRBJ1-2
CASSQGSGEIYNEQFF	TRBV3-1/TRBV3-2	TRBJ2-1
CASKAPRVNTEAFF	TRBV6-6	TRBJ1-1
CASSTDRGGSNQPQHF	TRBV19	TRBJ1-5